The sequence of this T cell receptor beta chain was determined in a study of blood T cell repertoires in COVID-19. Study information: Sites across the United States, Italy and Spain contributed samples from acute and convalescent COVID-19. T cells, B-cell-depleted T cells, or PBMCs supplied cDNA or gDNA.

In the authors' workflow: Using reference gene primer amplification, nucleated cell counts were estimated. Assay used: immunoSEQ multiplex PCR; TCRdb lists only in-frame clones, some missing. V, J and clone size are taken as reported in that table, and D and trimming were inferred from the DNA itself. There are about 100,000 clones in the sample; 85% occur only once, and more than 1.5% lies in the top ten. The CDR3 consists of 15 residues. Germline lookup yields CDR1 LNHDA and CDR2 SQIVND (reference sequence). Trimming took 7 bases from V and 6 from J, leaving 16 bases between them. The source is a woman in her 70s with active or convalescent COVID-19. This chain joins TRBV19 and TRBJ1-6; D perhaps matches TRBD1 (5 bases). Sequencing was performed on peripheral blood. CDR3 DNA sequence: TGTGCCAGTACCCCGTCGGCAGGGCTTAATTCACCCCTCCACTTT. This translates into CASTPSAGLNSPLHF.